These 7 T cell receptor beta chains came from one sample sequenced in a study of graft-versus-host responses after intestinal transplantation. TCRdb's copy holds only in-frame clones and misses some; the assay was immunoSEQ multiplex PCR. The profile covers roughly 120,000 clones, with 80% to 95% appearing a single time and 0.095% to 0.15% taken by the ten largest. For these receptors, no antigen is known. Source: unstimulated CD4+ T cells sorted from spleen or lymph node cells, taken before intestinal transplant. The source is a human donor who received an intestinal transplant.

The chain couples TRBV6-1 to TRBJ1-1, with D possibly matching TRBD1 (5 bases). The CDR3 sequence is 12 residues long. The V gene lost 4 bases and the J gene lost 10 bases, with 13 bases spanning the gap. Germline-derived CDR1 and CDR2 are MNHNS and SASEGT. In DNA, the CDR3 is TGTGCCAGCAGTGGTAGGGGTTATAGAGCTTTCTTT. Translating it yields CASSGRGYRAFF.

This chain connects TRBV15 to TRBJ2-3; D unclear. V lost 3 bases to trimming and J lost 0 bases, with 1 base between them. The CDR3 is 12 residues long. In germline, CDR1 is LNHNV, CDR2 YYDKDF (reference sequence). This CDR3 is CATSRSTDTQYF. CDR3 DNA sequence: TGTGCCACCAGCAGGAGCACAGATACGCAGTATTTT.

V and J are TRBV13 and TRBJ2-7; D is perhaps TRBD2 (6 bases). CDR1 and CDR2 (germline): PRHDT, FYEKMQ (reference sequence). V lost 5 bases to trimming and J lost 4 bases, with 15 bases between them. The CDR3 runs 14 residues. DNA for the CDR3: TGTGCCAGCAGCCCCCGGGGGAAGTGGTACGAGCAGTACTTC. It specifies CASSPRGKWYEQYF.

This chain joins TRBV7-9 and TRBJ1-1; TRBD1 agrees at 8 bases. The CDR3 runs 15 residues. Germline CDR1 and CDR2: SEHNR and FQNEAQ (reference sequence). The junction had 9 bases not matched to a gene; V was cut back by 5 bases and J by 4 bases. CDR3 amino acids: CASSLTGAGGTEAFF. In DNA, the CDR3 is TGTGCCAGCAGCCTGACAGGGGCTGGTGGCACTGAAGCTTTCTTT.

V and J are TRBV20-1 and TRBJ1-1; D gene uncertain. Germline V CDR1 and CDR2: DFQATT, SNEGSKA (reference sequence). Trimming shortened V by 7 bases and J by 6 bases, and 12 bases separated the two germline ends. The CDR3 spans 11 residues. CDR3 nucleotides: TGCAGTGTGTATACTATCGCTGAAGCTTTCTTT. The encoded protein is CSVYTIAEAFF.

This chain joins TRBV29-1 and TRBJ1-2; 7 nucleotides match TRBD1. This CDR3 has 13 residues. Per the germline V gene, CDR1 is SQVTM and CDR2 is ANQGSEA. Germline trimming cut 6 bases from V and 4 bases from J; bases unmatched to any gene: 8. The chain's CDR3 is CSVGTGEVYGYTF. The CDR3 bases are TGCAGCGTCGGTACAGGGGAGGTCTATGGCTACACCTTC.

This clone was detected only once. The chain uses TRBV21-1 and TRBJ2-3. TRBV21-1 counts as a pseudogene. This CDR3 has 14 residues. The CDR3 DNA is TGTGCCAGCAGGGATATGGCACTCACAGATACGCAGTATTTT. Encoded protein: CASRDMALTDTQYF.